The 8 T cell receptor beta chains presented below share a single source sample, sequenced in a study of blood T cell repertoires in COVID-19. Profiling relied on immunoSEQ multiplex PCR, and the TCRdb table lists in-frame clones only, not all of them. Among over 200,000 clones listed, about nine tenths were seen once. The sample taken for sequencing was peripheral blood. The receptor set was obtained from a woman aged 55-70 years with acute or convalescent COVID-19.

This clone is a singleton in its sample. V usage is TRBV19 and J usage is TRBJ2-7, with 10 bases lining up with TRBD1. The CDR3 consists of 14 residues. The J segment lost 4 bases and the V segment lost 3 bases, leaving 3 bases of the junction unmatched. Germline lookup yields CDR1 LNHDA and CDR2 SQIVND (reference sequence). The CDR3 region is CASSIDRGQYEQYF. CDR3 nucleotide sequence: TGTGCCAGTAGTATTGACAGGGGGCAATACGAGCAGTACTTC.

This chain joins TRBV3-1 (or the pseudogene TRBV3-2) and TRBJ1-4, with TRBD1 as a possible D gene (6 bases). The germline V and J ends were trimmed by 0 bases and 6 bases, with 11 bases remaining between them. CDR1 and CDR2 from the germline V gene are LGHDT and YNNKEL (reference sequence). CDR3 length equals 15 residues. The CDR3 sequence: CASSQEAGAYEKLFF. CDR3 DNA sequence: TGTGCCAGCAGCCAAGAAGCGGGGGCGTATGAAAAACTGTTTTTT.

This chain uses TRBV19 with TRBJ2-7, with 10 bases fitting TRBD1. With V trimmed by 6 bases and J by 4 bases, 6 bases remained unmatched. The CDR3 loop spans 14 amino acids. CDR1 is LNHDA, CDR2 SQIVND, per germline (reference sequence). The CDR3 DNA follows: TGTGCCAGTAGCCCGACAGGGGGCGTATACGAGCAGTACTTC. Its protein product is CASSPTGGVYEQYF.

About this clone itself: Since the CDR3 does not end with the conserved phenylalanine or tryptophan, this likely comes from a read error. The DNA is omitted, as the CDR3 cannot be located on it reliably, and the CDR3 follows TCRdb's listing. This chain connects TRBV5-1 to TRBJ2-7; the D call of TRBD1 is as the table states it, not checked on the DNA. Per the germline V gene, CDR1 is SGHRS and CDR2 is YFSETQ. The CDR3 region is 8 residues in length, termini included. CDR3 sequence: CASSLRQD.

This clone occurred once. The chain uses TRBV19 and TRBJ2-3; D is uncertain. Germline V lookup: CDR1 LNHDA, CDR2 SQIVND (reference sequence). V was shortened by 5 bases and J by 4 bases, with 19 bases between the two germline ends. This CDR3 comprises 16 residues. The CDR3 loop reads CASSLLGFQIPDTQYF. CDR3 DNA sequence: TGTGCCAGTAGTCTACTGGGCTTTCAAATCCCAGATACGCAGTATTTT.

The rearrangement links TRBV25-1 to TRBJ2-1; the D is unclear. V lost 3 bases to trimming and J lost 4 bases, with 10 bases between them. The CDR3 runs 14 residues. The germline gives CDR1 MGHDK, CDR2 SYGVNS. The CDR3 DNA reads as TGTGCCAGCAGTGATCCCGGTTATTACAATGAGCAGTTCTTC. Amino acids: CASSDPGYYNEQFF.

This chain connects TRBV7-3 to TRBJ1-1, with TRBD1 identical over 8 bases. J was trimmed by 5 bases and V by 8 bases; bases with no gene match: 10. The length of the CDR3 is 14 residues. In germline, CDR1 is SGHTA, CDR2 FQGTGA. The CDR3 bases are TGTGCCAGCCAAGCGGCAGGGGGCTTGACTGAAGCTTTCTTT. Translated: CASQAAGGLTEAFF. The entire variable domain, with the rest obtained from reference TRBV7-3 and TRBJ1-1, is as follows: GAGVSQTPSNKVTEKGKYVELRCDPISGHTALYWYRQSLGQGPEFLIYFQGTGAADDSGLPNDRFFAVRPEGSVSTLKIQRTERGDSAVYLCASQAAGGLTEAFFGQGTRLTVV.

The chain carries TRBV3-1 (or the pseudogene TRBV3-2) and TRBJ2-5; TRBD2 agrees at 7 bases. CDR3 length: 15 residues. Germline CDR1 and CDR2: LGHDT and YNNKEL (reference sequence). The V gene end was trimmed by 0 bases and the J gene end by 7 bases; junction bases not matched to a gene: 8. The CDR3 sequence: CASSQDLAAGGTQYF. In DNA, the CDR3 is TGTGCCAGCAGCCAAGACCTAGCGGCAGGCGGGACCCAGTACTTC.